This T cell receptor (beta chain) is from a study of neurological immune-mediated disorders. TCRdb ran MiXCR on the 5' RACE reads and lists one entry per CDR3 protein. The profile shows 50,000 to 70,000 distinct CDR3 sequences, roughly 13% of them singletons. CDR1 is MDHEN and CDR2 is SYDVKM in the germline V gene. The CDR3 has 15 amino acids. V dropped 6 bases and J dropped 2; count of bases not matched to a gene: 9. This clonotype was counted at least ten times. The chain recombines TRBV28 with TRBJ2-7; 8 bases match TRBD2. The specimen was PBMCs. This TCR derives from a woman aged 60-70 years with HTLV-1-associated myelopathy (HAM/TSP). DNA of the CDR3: TGTGCCAGCAGACCCGCTGGTAGCGGGACCTACGAGCAGTACTTC. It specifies CASRPAGSGTYEQYF. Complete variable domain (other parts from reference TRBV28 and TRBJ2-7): DVKVTQSSRYLVKRTGEKVFLECVQDMDHENMFWYRQDPGLGLRLIYFSYDVKMKEKGDIPEGYSVSREKKERFSLILESASTNQTSMYLCASRPAGSGTYEQYFGPGTRLTVT.